These 19 T cell receptor beta chains came from one sample sequenced in a study of immune evolution from preneoplasia to lung adenocarcinoma (dated by TCRdb to the early 2020s). Receptors were amplified or captured by the immunoSEQ multiplex PCR assay. TCRdb retrieved this table from immuneACCESS and kept in-frame rearrangements only. Not all clones are present; in checked studies, unresolved V genes account for under half, and no reason is known for the remainder. For this sample the table gives about 2,500 clones, of which around 84% were detected only once. The ten largest account for 5% of the sample. Sequences were obtained from FFPE invasive lung adenocarcinoma tissue. This specimen's cell subset or site label, interpreted: frankly invasive lung adenocarcinoma (ADC). The receptors derive from a person aged 65 to 85 with invasive lung adenocarcinoma.

This chain links TRBV4-2 with TRBJ1-1; D possibly corresponds to TRBD1 (6 bases). The germline V and J ends were trimmed by 0 bases and 4 bases, with 15 bases remaining between them. The CDR3 length is 16 residues. The V gene's germline CDR1 is LGHNA and CDR2 YNFKEQ. The chain's CDR3 is CASSQERGRGGTEAFF. DNA for the CDR3: TGTGCCAGCAGCCAAGAAAGGGGAAGGGGGGGCACTGAAGCTTTCTTT.

The CDR3 nucleotides are TGTGCCAGCAGCTTGTCCGGGACTAGCATCGCAGATACGCAGTATTTT. Amino acids: CASSLSGTSIADTQYF. The chain uses TRBV7-2 and TRBJ2-3, with 9 bases aligning to TRBD2. This CDR3 has 16 residues. The germline V gene has CDR1 SGHTA and CDR2 FQGNSA. Trimming removed 3 bases from V and 4 bases from J; junction bases left unmatched: 8.

The table lists this clone with a count of one. The chain is built from TRBV4-3 and TRBJ2-3, with D perhaps TRBD1 (5 bases). Germline V CDR1 and CDR2: LGHNA, YSLEER. The CDR3 is made up of 15 amino acids. The V gene lost 4 bases and the J gene lost 2 bases, with 13 bases spanning the gap. CDR3 sequence reads: CASSPQGRDTDTQYF. The CDR3 region has the DNA TGCGCCAGCAGCCCTCAGGGCAGGGACACAGATACGCAGTATTTT.

The J gene is TRBJ2-3, the V gene TRBV20-1, with D perhaps matching TRBD1 (6 bases). CDR1 and CDR2 (germline): DFQATT, SNEGSKA (reference sequence). There are 11 residues in the CDR3. V was shortened by 5 bases and J by 5 bases, with 8 bases between the two germline ends. Here the CDR3 DNA reads TGCAGTGCTCACAGGGTAGATACGCAGTATTTT. This sequence encodes CSAHRVDTQYF.

The CDR3 DNA reads TGTGCCAGCAGCCCAAGGTCGGGTGACGAGCAGTACTTC. Amino acids: CASSPRSGDEQYF. This chain connects TRBV5-4 to TRBJ2-7, with unresolved D. The V end was cut by 4 bases, the J end by 5 bases, with 13 bases between. Germline-derived CDR1 and CDR2 are SGHNT and YYREEE (reference sequence). This CDR3 has 13 amino acids.

The chain links TRBV6-1 to TRBJ2-7; TRBD1 is a possible D gene (5 bases). V was cut by 7 bases and J by 0 bases, with 10 bases left in between. The CDR3 is made up of 13 amino acids. The V gene's germline CDR1 is MNHNS and CDR2 SASEGT. The CDR3 DNA reads as TGTGCCAGCATCCACAGGAGCTCCTACGAGCAGTACTTC. Translating it yields CASIHRSSYEQYF.

The chain links TRBV4-3 to TRBJ2-3; 9 nucleotides agree with TRBD2. The CDR3 is made up of 17 amino acids. V shed 0 bases, J shed 4 bases, and the junction held 8 bases outside the gene matches. The V gene's germline CDR1 is LGHNA and CDR2 YSLEER. CDR3: CASSQDVAGGRSDTQYF. The DNA for the CDR3 is TGCGCCAGCAGCCAAGATGTGGCGGGAGGGCGTTCAGATACGCAGTATTTT.

The chain recombines TRBV11-3 with TRBJ2-7; 9 bases match TRBD1. CDR1 SGHNT and CDR2 YENEEA come from the germline V gene. J lost 1 base, V lost 5 bases, and 3 bases had no gene match. There are 14 residues in the CDR3. In nucleotides, the CDR3 is TGTGCCAGCAGCCGGACAGGGGTTTCCTACGAGCAGTACTTC. It is translated as CASSRTGVSYEQYF. Full variable domain (outside the CDR3, taken from reference TRBV11-3 and TRBJ2-7): EAGVVQSPRYKIIEKKQPVAFWCNPISGHNTLYWYLQNLGQGPELLIRYENEEAVDDSQLPKDRFSAERLKGVDSTLKIQPAELGDSAVYLCASSRTGVSYEQYFGPGTRLTVT.

The chain employs TRBV5-4 and TRBJ1-1, with D unclear. The CDR3 runs to 15 residues. CDR1 and CDR2 (germline): SGHNT, YYREEE (reference sequence). Trimming removed 1 base from V and 0 bases from J, with 10 bases in between. CDR3 coding DNA: TGTGCCAGCAGCTTGTTCAGAGTGATGAACACTGAAGCTTTCTTT. This encodes CASSLFRVMNTEAFF.

This clone was counted only a few times. The chain employs TRBV10-3 and TRBJ1-3; 7 bases fit TRBD1. CDR3 length equals 16 residues. Unmatched junction bases numbered 7, after V lost 5 bases and J lost 0 bases. Germline V CDR1 and CDR2: ENHRY, SYGVKD. The CDR3 loop reads CAISIEGASSGNTIYF. The CDR3 DNA follows: TGTGCCATCAGTATAGAGGGGGCCTCCTCTGGAAACACCATATATTTT.

On this clone itself: The germline gene is not matched at one end of the junction; a read error may be the cause. J is TRBJ1-5 and V is TRBV7-7; no reliable D call. Germline V lookup: CDR1 SSHAT, CDR2 FNYEAQ (reference sequence). The CDR3 runs to 13 residues. The CDR3: CASSLGPNQPQHF. The CDR3 region has the DNA TGTGCTAGCAGCTTAGGCCCTAATCAGCCCCAGCATTTT.

This sequence joins TRBV9 and TRBJ2-5; D could derive from TRBD1 or TRBD2 (5 bases each). Germline V gives CDR1 SGDLS, CDR2 YYNGEE. V lost 0 bases, J lost 5 bases, and 11 bases lay in between. The CDR3 covers 14 residues. The CDR3 sequence: CASSVVGDGETQYF. For the CDR3, the DNA is TGTGCCAGCAGCGTAGTCGGGGACGGGGAGACCCAGTACTTC.

A note on this clone: Other DNA sequences from this sample encode an identical CDR3 as well. This chain joins TRBV4-3 and TRBJ1-1; D remains unclear. The germline V gene encodes CDR1 LGHNA and CDR2 YSLEER. Trimming shortened V by 0 bases and J by 1 base, and 21 bases separated the two germline ends. This CDR3 comprises 19 residues. Here the CDR3 reads CASSQDARTLAPGNTEAFF. CDR3 sequence (DNA): TGCGCCAGCAGCCAAGACGCTCGGACCCTTGCTCCGGGGAACACTGAAGCTTTCTTT.

This clone has more than one count but fewer than ten. This chain connects TRBV2 to TRBJ2-5, with TRBD1 as a possible D gene (6 bases). The germline V gene encodes CDR1 SNHLY and CDR2 FYNNEI. Trimming took off 10 bases at V and 2 bases at J, with 11 bases between the two ends. The CDR3 is 12 residues long. CDR3 region: CAITQGQETQYF. CDR3 DNA sequence: TGTGCCATCACACAGGGACAAGAGACCCAGTACTTC.

V is TRBV4-2 and J is TRBJ1-1, with a tentative D call TRBD1 (6 bases). Trimming pared 0 bases from V and 2 bases from J, leaving 16 bases between. The germline gives CDR1 LGHNA, CDR2 YNFKEQ. CDR3 size: 17 residues. CDR3 sequence (DNA): TGTGCCAGCAGCCAAGATCGGAGGGGGGGCCTCAACACTGAAGCTTTCTTT. The encoded protein is CASSQDRRGGLNTEAFF.

As concerns this clone: Other DNA variants within this sample encode the same CDR3. This rearrangement joins TRBV6-5 to TRBJ2-5; D is ambiguous. Trimming removed 4 bases at V and 2 bases at J, with 14 bases between. Germline lookup yields CDR1 MNHEY and CDR2 SVGAGI. The CDR3 runs 15 residues. CDR3 amino acids: CASSLTWTKQETQYF. The CDR3 bases are TGTGCCAGCAGTTTGACTTGGACGAAACAAGAGACCCAGTACTTC.

The chain employs TRBV7-6 and TRBJ2-1; TRBD1 matches 7 bases. Per the germline V gene, CDR1 is SGHVS and CDR2 is FNYEAQ. With 5 bases clipped from V and 8 bases from J, the junction kept 12 bases outside the gene matches. The CDR3 covers 15 residues. CDR3 residues: CASSQNSQGHYEQFF. DNA for the CDR3: TGTGCCAGCAGCCAGAATTCACAGGGGCACTATGAGCAGTTCTTC. Combining the CDR3 with reference TRBV7-6 and TRBJ2-1 gives the whole variable domain GAGVSQSPRYKVTKRGQDVALRCDPISGHVSLYWYRQALGQGPEFLTYFNYEAQQDKSGLPNDRFSAERPEGSISTLTIQRTEQRDSAMYRCASSQNSQGHYEQFFGPGTRLTVL.

This rearrangement joins TRBV5-5 to TRBJ2-1, with TRBD2 identical over 7 bases. This CDR3 has 15 residues. Germline V gene data show CDR1 as SGHKS and CDR2 as YYEKEE (reference sequence). V shed 4 bases and J 5 bases; nucleotides not matched to a gene: 9. The CDR3: CASSQPGTTNNEQFF. The CDR3 DNA is TGTGCCAGCAGCCAACCCGGGACTACCAACAATGAGCAGTTCTTC.

The chain recombines TRBV7-2 with TRBJ2-7, with 10 bases that match TRBD2. CDR1 and CDR2 (germline): SGHTA, FQGNSA. The CDR3 consists of 15 residues. V trimming: 1 base; J trimming: 4 bases; junction bases outside the gene matches: 4. CDR3 in DNA: TGTGCCAGCAGCTTAGGAGCTAGCGGGAGTTACGAGCAGTACTTC. This codes for CASSLGASGSYEQYF.